This T cell receptor (beta chain) was obtained from a study of blood T cell repertoires in COVID-19. The overall study: T cells, B-cell-depleted T cells, or PBMCs supplied cDNA or gDNA.

Profiled with immunoSEQ multiplex PCR; TCRdb holds only in-frame clones, not every one. Of about 270,000 clones detected, roughly 84% appear once; the ten largest clones hold less than 4%. The source is a woman in her late teens or twenties with acute or convalescent COVID-19. The sample was peripheral blood.

The CDR3 sequence: CASSVHLANTGELFF. CDR3 nucleotide sequence: TGTGCCAGCAGCGTACATCTAGCCAACACCGGGGAGCTGTTTTTT. This chain uses TRBV9 with TRBJ2-2; a possible D gene is TRBD2 (5 bases). The CDR3 contains 15 residues. CDR1 SGDLS and CDR2 YYNGEE come from the germline V gene. Trimming took off 1 base at V and 2 bases at J, with 9 bases between the two ends. Combining the CDR3 with reference TRBV9 and TRBJ2-2 gives the whole variable domain DSGVTQTPKHLITATGQRVTLRCSPRSGDLSVYWYQQSLDQGLQFLIQYYNGEERAKGNILERFSAQQFPDLHSELNLSSLELGDSALYFCASSVHLANTGELFFGEGSRLTVL.